This paragraph covers one T cell receptor beta chain sequence. These data originate in a study of blood T cell repertoires in COVID-19. The CDR3 covers 16 residues. The germline V gene encodes CDR1 MGHRA and CDR2 YSYEKL. J lost 4 bases, V lost 3 bases, and 9 bases had no gene match. Per the study methods: Counts of nucleated cells, estimated from reference gene primer amplification, were obtained. TCRdb's table, derived via immunoSEQ multiplex PCR, lists solely in-frame clones and lacks some. The V and J calls and clone size come from that table; D and trimming were worked out from the DNA. The sample shows nearly 300,000 clones, approximately 89% of them seen only once.

The source is a woman in her forties or fifties who had been exposed to COVID-19. The chain links TRBV4-1 to TRBJ1-2, with TRBD1 matching over 9 bases. The specimen was PBMCs or T cells enriched from blood (not recorded which). CDR3 residues: CASSQVPGQGPYGYTF. For the CDR3, the DNA is TGCGCCAGCAGCCAGGTACCGGGACAGGGCCCCTATGGCTACACCTTC.